The 11 T cell receptor beta chains in this list originate from one sample, sequenced in a study of cytomegalovirus exposure and HLA in healthy donors. The PCR ran on 60 Vbeta and 13 Jbeta primers. Produced via immunoSEQ multiplex PCR; TCRdb's table is partial and in-frame only. Of over 75,000 clones listed, roughly 10% were seen once; the top ten hold 5% to 5.5%. Sequences were obtained from PBMCs. These receptors were obtained from a man over 45 in good health and CMV-seropositive.

This chain uses TRBV10-3 with TRBJ2-1, with D maybe TRBD2 (5 bases). Germline assignment: CDR1 ENHRY and CDR2 SYGVKD. Trimming pared 2 bases from V and 3 bases from J, leaving 14 bases between. There are 16 residues in the CDR3. Here the CDR3 DNA reads TGTGCCATCAGTGAGAGGACTCTTACCGGCTACAATGAGCAGTTCTTC. Its translation: CAISERTLTGYNEQFF.

The genes are TRBV28 and TRBJ2-5; TRBD1 aligns across 9 bases. After removal of 5 bases from V and 4 bases from J, the junction contained 2 bases not matched to a gene. Germline CDR1 is MDHEN and CDR2 is SYDVKM. This CDR3 is built from 13 residues. In nucleotides, the CDR3 is TGTGCCAGCAGTGGACAGGGGCGAGAGACCCAGTACTTC. This gives the protein CASSGQGRETQYF. Full variable domain (rest looked up from reference TRBV28 and TRBJ2-5): DVKVTQSSRYLVKRTGEKVFLECVQDMDHENMFWYRQDPGLGLRLIYFSYDVKMKEKGDIPEGYSVSREKKERFSLILESASTNQTSMYLCASSGQGRETQYFGPGTRLLVL.

The genes are TRBV10-3 and TRBJ2-1; no clear D. V was clipped by 3 bases and J by 8 bases, with 11 bases between them. CDR3 length: 13 amino acids. Germline V gene data show CDR1 as ENHRY and CDR2 as SYGVKD. The CDR3 protein is CAISDARSDEQFF. In DNA, the CDR3 is TGTGCCATCAGTGATGCCAGAAGCGATGAGCAGTTCTTC.

This clone came up a few times. The rearrangement joins TRBV11-2 to TRBJ2-2; 8 bases agree with TRBD1. Trimming at V came to 4 bases and at J to 7 bases, leaving 8 bases not matched to a gene. The length of the CDR3 is 15 residues. Per the germline V gene, CDR1 is SGHAT and CDR2 is FQNNGV. The CDR3 region has the DNA TGTGCCAGCAGCTACCGGACAGGGATGGGCGGGGAGCTGTTTTTT. Translating it yields CASSYRTGMGGELFF.

The J gene is TRBJ1-2, the V gene TRBV5-1; 7 bases are a match to TRBD1. Germline V lookup: CDR1 SGHRS, CDR2 YFSETQ. The CDR3 is 16 amino acids. The V gene end was trimmed by 0 bases and the J gene end by 0 bases; junction bases not matched to a gene: 5. CDR3 protein: CASSLGQGTANYGYTF. CDR3 bases: TGCGCCAGCAGCTTGGGACAGGGAACCGCTAACTATGGCTACACCTTC.

This clone is judged medium-sized. The gene calls are TRBV4-1 and TRBJ2-5, with a tentative D call TRBD2 (6 bases). Trimming left V 4 bases short and J 2 bases short, with 14 bases between. CDR1 is MGHRA, CDR2 YSYEKL, per germline. CDR3 length: 15 amino acids. CDR3 DNA: TGCGCCAGCAGCCGTCTTACCGGGACTCAAGAGACCCAGTACTTC. Amino acids: CASSRLTGTQETQYF.

V usage is TRBV7-8 and J usage is TRBJ2-7; 9 bases are shared with TRBD1. This CDR3 region has 14 residues. V was clipped by 4 bases and J by 5 bases; unmatched bases: 6. Germline values: CDR1 SGHVS, CDR2 FQNEAQ. For the CDR3, the DNA is TGTGCCAGCAGCTACCGGGACAGGGATCACGAGCAGTACTTC. Protein: CASSYRDRDHEQYF.

The chain employs TRBV6-6 and TRBJ2-1; 12 bases match TRBD1. V was clipped by 7 bases and J by 8 bases; unmatched bases: 9. CDR1 MNHNY and CDR2 SVGAGI come from the germline V gene (reference sequence). This CDR3 contains 15 residues. The CDR3 DNA follows: TGTGCCAGCACCCTAGCCGGGACAGGGGGCGATGAGCAGTTCTTC. Amino acid sequence: CASTLAGTGGDEQFF.

This clone was picked up a small number of times. The V gene is TRBV5-1, the J gene TRBJ1-1; D not resolved. CDR1 and CDR2 from the germline V gene are SGHRS and YFSETQ. This CDR3 is built from 13 residues. V dropped 4 bases and J dropped 1 base, with 8 bases sitting between them. The CDR3 DNA follows: TGCGCCAGCAGCCCCGACTGGAACACTGAAGCTTTCTTT. Its translation: CASSPDWNTEAFF.

In its sample, this clone was seen a few times. The gene calls are TRBV11-2 and TRBJ2-2; 7 bases map to TRBD2. The CDR3 covers 17 residues. Germline trimming cut 5 bases from V and 0 bases from J; bases unmatched to any gene: 9. Germline values: CDR1 SGHAT, CDR2 FQNNGV. As DNA, the CDR3 is TGTGCCAGCAGCCCTTGGAACGGGGGGTCGAACACCGGGGAGCTGTTTTTT. Translated: CASSPWNGGSNTGELFF. Full variable domain (remainder filled in from reference TRBV11-2 and TRBJ2-2): EAGVAQSPRYKIIEKRQSVAFWCNPISGHATLYWYQQILGQGPKLLIQFQNNGVVDDSQLPKDRFSAERLKGVDSTLKIQPAKLEDSAVYLCASSPWNGGSNTGELFFGEGSRLTVL.

The rearrangement links TRBV7-8 to TRBJ1-1, with 8 positions matching TRBD1. The CDR3 sequence is 15 residues long. Germline-derived CDR1 and CDR2 are SGHVS and FQNEAQ. V was clipped by 5 bases and J by 8 bases; unmatched bases: 13. Here the CDR3 DNA reads TGTGCCAGCAGCAGGGGGACAGGTCGGGAACAGGAAGCTTTCTTT. It encodes CASSRGTGREQEAFF. Complete variable domain (other parts from reference TRBV7-8 and TRBJ1-1): GAGVSQSPRYKVAKRGQDVALRCDPISGHVSLFWYQQALGQGPEFLTYFQNEAQLDKSGLPSDRFFAERPEGSVSTLKIQRTQQEDSAVYLCASSRGTGREQEAFFGQGTRLTVV.